The source of this T cell receptor beta chain is a study of T cell changes during pregnancy in multiple sclerosis. The assay was immunoSEQ multiplex PCR, and TCRdb's table has in-frame clones only and misses some. The table lists 90,000 to 100,000 clones, around 93% of them singletons. The count of this clone is one. The germline CDR1 and CDR2 sequences are MNHEY and SMNVEV (reference sequence). The V gene lost 2 bases and the J gene lost 7 bases, with 11 bases spanning the gap. CDR3 size: 14 residues. The material was peripheral blood, obtained in the third trimester of pregnancy. The gene calls are TRBV27 and TRBJ1-4; TRBD1 might be the D (5 bases). This TCR came from a female donor with multiple sclerosis, enrolled in a pregnancy study. CDR3 in DNA: TGTGCCAGCAGTTTAGGGGCCCTAGGTGAAAAACTGTTTTTT. Its translation is CASSLGALGEKLFF.